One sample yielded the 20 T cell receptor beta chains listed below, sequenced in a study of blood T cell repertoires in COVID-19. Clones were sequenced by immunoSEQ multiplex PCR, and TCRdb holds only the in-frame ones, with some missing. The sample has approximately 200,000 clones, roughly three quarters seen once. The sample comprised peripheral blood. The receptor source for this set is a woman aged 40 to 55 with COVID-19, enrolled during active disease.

This CDR3 is CAWRTRPPPYNEQFF. The CDR3, as DNA: TGTGCCTGGAGAACGAGGCCCCCCCCCTACAATGAGCAGTTCTTC. The genes are TRBV30 and TRBJ2-1; D remains ambiguous. CDR3 size: 15 residues. V was trimmed by 3 bases and J by 2 bases, leaving 14 bases between them. From germline, CDR1 is GTSNPN and CDR2 SVGIG (reference sequence).

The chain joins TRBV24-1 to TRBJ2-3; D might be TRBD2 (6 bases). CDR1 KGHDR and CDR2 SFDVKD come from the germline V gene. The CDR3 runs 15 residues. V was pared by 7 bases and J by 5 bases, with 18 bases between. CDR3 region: CATSPGGPPRDTQYF. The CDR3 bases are TGTGCCACCAGCCCCGGAGGGCCACCCCGAGATACGCAGTATTTT.

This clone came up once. The chain's CDR3 is CASSQSIVQRGTEAFF. In DNA form, the CDR3 reads TGCGCCAGCAGTCAATCGATTGTCCAACGGGGCACTGAAGCTTTCTTT. The chain combines TRBV23-1 with TRBJ1-1; D gene ambiguous. TRBV23-1 is an open reading frame, and its role is uncertain. The CDR3 covers 16 residues. V was cut by 0 bases and J by 4 bases, with 15 bases left in between.

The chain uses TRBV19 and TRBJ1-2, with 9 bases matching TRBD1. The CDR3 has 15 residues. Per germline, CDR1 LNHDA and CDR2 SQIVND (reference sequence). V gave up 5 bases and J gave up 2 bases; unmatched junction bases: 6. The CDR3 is CASSHMGQGNYGYTF. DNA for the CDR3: TGTGCCAGTAGTCATATGGGACAGGGAAACTATGGCTACACCTTC.

CDR3 in amino acids: CASSASGQGSYNEQFF. CDR3 DNA sequence: TGTGCCAGCAGCGCCAGCGGGCAGGGATCCTACAATGAGCAGTTCTTC. The chain links TRBV4-2 to TRBJ2-1; TRBD2 is a possible D gene (6 bases). The ends were cut back, 5 bases at V and 1 base at J, with 15 bases in the middle. Germline V gene sequence: CDR1 LGHNA, CDR2 YNFKEQ. CDR3 length: 16 amino acids.

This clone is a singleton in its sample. DNA for the CDR3: TGTGCCAGCAGAGACAGGGCGCGAGGCACTGAAGCTTTCTTT. It translates to CASRDRARGTEAFF. The gene calls are TRBV6-5 and TRBJ1-1, with 7 bases that match TRBD1. Looked up from germline, CDR1 is MNHEY and CDR2 is SVGAGI. The CDR3 consists of 14 residues. Losses at the gene ends were 6 bases for V and 4 bases for J; bases not matched to a gene: 8.

The CDR3 DNA reads TGTGCCAGCAGTTTAAGCGCTAACTATGGCTACACCTTC. Translating gives CASSLSANYGYTF. The chain employs TRBV27 and TRBJ1-2; D is unresolved. V lost 2 bases, J lost 0 bases, and 4 bases lay in between. This CDR3 is 13 amino acids long. Per the germline V gene, CDR1 is MNHEY and CDR2 is SMNVEV (reference sequence).

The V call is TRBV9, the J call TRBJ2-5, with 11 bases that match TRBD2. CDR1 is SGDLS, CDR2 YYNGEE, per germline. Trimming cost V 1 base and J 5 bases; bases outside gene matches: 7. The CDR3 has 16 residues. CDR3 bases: TGTGCCAGCAGCGTATTAGCGGGGGGGCCGGAGGAGACCCAGTACTTC. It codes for CASSVLAGGPEETQYF.

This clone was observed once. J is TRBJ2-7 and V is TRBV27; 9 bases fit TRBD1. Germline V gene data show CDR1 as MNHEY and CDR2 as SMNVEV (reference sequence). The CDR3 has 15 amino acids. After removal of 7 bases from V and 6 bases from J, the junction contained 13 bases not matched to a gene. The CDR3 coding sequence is TGTGCCAGCACAAATCCCGGGACAGGGATCCTCGAGCAGTACTTC. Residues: CASTNPGTGILEQYF.

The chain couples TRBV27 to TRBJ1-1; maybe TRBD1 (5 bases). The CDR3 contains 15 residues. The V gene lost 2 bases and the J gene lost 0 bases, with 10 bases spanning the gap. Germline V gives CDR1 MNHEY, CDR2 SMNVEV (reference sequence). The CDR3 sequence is CASSLRGSVNTEAFF. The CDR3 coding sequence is TGTGCCAGCAGTTTACGGGGGTCGGTGAACACTGAAGCTTTCTTT.

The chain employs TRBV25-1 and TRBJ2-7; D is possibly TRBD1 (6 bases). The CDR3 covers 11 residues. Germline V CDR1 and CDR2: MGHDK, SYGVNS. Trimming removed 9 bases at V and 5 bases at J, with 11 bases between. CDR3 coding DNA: TGTGCCAGTTTACAGGGCCACGAGCAGTACTTC. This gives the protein CASLQGHEQYF.

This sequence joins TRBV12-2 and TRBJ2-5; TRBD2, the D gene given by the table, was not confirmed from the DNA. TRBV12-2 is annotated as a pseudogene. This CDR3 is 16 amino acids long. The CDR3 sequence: CASRLALFPIQETQYF. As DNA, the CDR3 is TGTGCAAGTCGCTTAGCACTTTTCCCTATACAAGAGACCCAGTACTTC.

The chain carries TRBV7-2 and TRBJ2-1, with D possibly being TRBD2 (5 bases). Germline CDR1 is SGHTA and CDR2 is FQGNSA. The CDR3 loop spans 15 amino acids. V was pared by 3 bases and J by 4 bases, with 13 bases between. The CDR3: CASSFGGYSYNEQFF. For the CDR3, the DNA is TGTGCCAGCAGCTTCGGCGGGTACTCTTACAATGAGCAGTTCTTC.

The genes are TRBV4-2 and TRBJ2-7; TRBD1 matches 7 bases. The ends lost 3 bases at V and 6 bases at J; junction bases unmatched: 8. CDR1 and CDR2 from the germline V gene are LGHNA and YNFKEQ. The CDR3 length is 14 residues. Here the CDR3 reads CASSHSGQDAEQYF. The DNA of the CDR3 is TGTGCCAGCAGCCATTCAGGACAGGATGCCGAGCAGTACTTC.

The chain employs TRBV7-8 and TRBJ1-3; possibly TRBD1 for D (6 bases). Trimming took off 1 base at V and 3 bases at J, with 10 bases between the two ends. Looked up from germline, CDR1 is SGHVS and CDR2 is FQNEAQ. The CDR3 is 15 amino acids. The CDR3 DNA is TGTGCCAGCAGCTTAGACAGGGACCATGGAAACACCATATATTTT. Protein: CASSLDRDHGNTIYF.

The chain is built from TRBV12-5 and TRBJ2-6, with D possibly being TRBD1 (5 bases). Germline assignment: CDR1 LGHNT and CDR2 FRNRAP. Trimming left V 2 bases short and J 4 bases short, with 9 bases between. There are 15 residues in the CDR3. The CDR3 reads CASGLRGAGANVLTF. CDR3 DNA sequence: TGTGCTAGTGGTTTGAGGGGCGCCGGGGCCAACGTCCTGACTTTC.

The CDR3 is CASSWEGQGNQPQHF. DNA of the CDR3: TGTGCCAGCAGCTGGGAGGGACAGGGCAATCAGCCCCAGCATTTT. The chain links TRBV5-5 to TRBJ1-5; 8 bases match TRBD1. The V and J ends lost 3 bases and 2 bases, in that order; junction bases with no gene match: 4. This CDR3 has 15 amino acids. Germline CDR1 SGHKS, CDR2 YYEKEE (reference sequence).

CDR3 protein: CASDAGRGSEAFF. DNA for the CDR3: TGTGCCAGTGACGCGGGCAGGGGCAGTGAAGCTTTCTTT. This chain uses TRBV19 with TRBJ1-1; D perhaps matches TRBD1 (6 bases). Germline values: CDR1 LNHDA, CDR2 SQIVND (reference sequence). The CDR3 extends over 13 amino acids. With 8 bases removed from V and 7 bases from J, the gap between germline ends came to 17 bases.

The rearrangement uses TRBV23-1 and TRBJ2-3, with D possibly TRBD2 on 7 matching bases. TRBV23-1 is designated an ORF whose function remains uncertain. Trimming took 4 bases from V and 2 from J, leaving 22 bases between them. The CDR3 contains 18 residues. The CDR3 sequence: CASSPTGGPSCITDTQYF. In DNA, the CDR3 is TGCGCCAGCAGTCCAACCGGGGGGCCGTCCTGTATCACAGATACGCAGTATTTT.

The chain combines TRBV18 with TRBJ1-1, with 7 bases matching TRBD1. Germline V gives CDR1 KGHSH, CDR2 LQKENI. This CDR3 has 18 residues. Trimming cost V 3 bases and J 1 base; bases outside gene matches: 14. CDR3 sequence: CASSPLQTGPRSNTEAFF. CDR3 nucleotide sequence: TGTGCCAGCTCACCCCTACAGACAGGGCCGAGATCGAACACTGAAGCTTTCTTT.